What follows are 16 T cell receptor beta chains derived from one specimen sequenced in a study of blood T cell repertoires in COVID-19 (dated by TCRdb to 2018 to 2021). Library preparation employed the immunoSEQ multiplex PCR assay. The source is immuneACCESS, and TCRdb retained only in-frame sequences with V and J called. Part of the clones is not carried over; for the studies checked, unresolved V genes explain less than half of this, and the remainder is unexplained. The sample profile shows some 150,000 clones; 82% of them were found once. Roughly 9% of the sample is held by the ten biggest clonotypes. Sequenced input: peripheral blood. The receptors shown here come from a woman aged 65 to 85 with acute or convalescent COVID-19.

This chain connects TRBV30 to TRBJ2-3, with 7 bases identical to TRBD1. Germline CDR1 is GTSNPN and CDR2 is SVGIG (reference sequence). Germline trimming cut 0 bases from V and 6 bases from J; bases unmatched to any gene: 9. The length of the CDR3 is 15 residues. CDR3 residues: CAWSVQTGLRDTQYF. As DNA, the CDR3 is TGTGCCTGGAGTGTGCAGACAGGGCTCAGGGATACGCAGTATTTT.

This clone has a single count. The chain recombines TRBV13 with TRBJ2-1; TRBD2 agrees at 10 bases. Germline CDR1 is PRHDT and CDR2 is FYEKMQ (reference sequence). This CDR3 has 14 residues. Trimming removed 2 bases from V and 12 bases from J; junction bases left unmatched: 7. CDR3 protein: CASSLQRGGLGQFF. The DNA of the CDR3 is TGTGCCAGCAGCTTACAGCGGGGGGGCCTAGGGCAGTTCTTC.

V usage is TRBV5-1 and J usage is TRBJ1-1, with TRBD1 matching 7 bases. There are 14 residues in the CDR3. The germline V gene encodes CDR1 SGHRS and CDR2 YFSETQ. J lost 11 bases, V lost 4 bases, and 14 bases had no gene match. The CDR3 is CASSPGTTGEAAFF. CDR3 nucleotides: TGCGCCAGCAGCCCGGGGACAACAGGGGAGGCGGCTTTCTTT.

Only a few counts were recorded for this clone. The chain links TRBV20-1 to TRBJ1-2; D might be TRBD1 (6 bases). Trimming cost V 3 bases and J 2 bases, with 16 bases left between them. Germline V lookup: CDR1 DFQATT, CDR2 SNEGSKA (reference sequence). The CDR3 has 15 amino acids. CDR3 DNA sequence: TGCAGTGCTAGTTCCAGCGGGGGGGCGAACTATGGCTACACCTTC. Translation gives CSASSSGGANYGYTF.

The chain links TRBV15 to TRBJ1-5; possible D gene TRBD1, 5 bases. The CDR3 is 15 amino acids. The germline V gene encodes CDR1 LNHNV and CDR2 YYDKDF (reference sequence). V lost 0 bases and J 4 bases, leaving 10 bases between the germline ends. CDR3: CATSRDPGGNQPQHF. CDR3 DNA sequence: TGTGCCACCAGCAGAGATCCCGGGGGTAATCAGCCCCAGCATTTT.

The rearrangement joins TRBV5-1 to TRBJ1-3, with 7 bases that match TRBD1. J lost 4 bases, V lost 4 bases, and 5 bases had no gene match. The CDR3 runs 14 residues. The germline V gene has CDR1 SGHRS and CDR2 YFSETQ. CDR3 in amino acids: CASSVDRVGNTIYF. The CDR3 coding sequence is TGCGCCAGCAGCGTCGACAGGGTCGGAAACACCATATATTTT.

The chain couples TRBV28 to TRBJ1-5, with TRBD1 identical over 7 bases. Germline V lookup: CDR1 MDHEN, CDR2 SYDVKM. CDR3 length: 14 amino acids. V was clipped by 2 bases and J by 9 bases; unmatched bases: 7. CDR3 nucleotides: TGTGCCAGCAGTTTAGGACAGGTCCGATGGCCCCAGCATTTT. Translated, it gives CASSLGQVRWPQHF. The variable domain in full, with the rest retrieved from reference TRBV28 and TRBJ1-5, is DVKVTQSSRYLVKRTGEKVFLECVQDMDHENMFWYRQDPGLGLRLIYFSYDVKMKEKGDIPEGYSVSREKKERFSLILESASTNQTSMYLCASSLGQVRWPQHFGDGTRLSIL.

The V and J genes are TRBV16 and TRBJ2-5, with no clear D. Germline V lookup: CDR1 KGHSY, CDR2 FQNENV. Trimming took off 0 bases at V and 3 bases at J, with 14 bases between the two ends. CDR3 length equals 16 residues. Here the CDR3 DNA reads TGTGCCAGCAGCCAATCTATCCAGGCAGGCGAAGAGACCCAGTACTTC. Protein sequence: CASSQSIQAGEETQYF.

This sequence joins TRBV5-6 and TRBJ2-1; the D is unclear. In germline, CDR1 is SGHDT, CDR2 YYEEEE. The CDR3 contains 16 residues. Trimming shortened V by 6 bases and J by 4 bases, and 20 bases separated the two germline ends. The CDR3: CASTRGSQLYYNEQFF. CDR3 DNA: TGTGCCAGCACCCGAGGCAGTCAACTATATTACAATGAGCAGTTCTTC.

The V call is TRBV4-3, the J call TRBJ2-5; 16 bases match TRBD2. Germline V gives CDR1 LGHNA, CDR2 YSLEER. After removal of 3 bases from V and 4 bases from J, the junction contained 2 bases not matched to a gene. The CDR3 extends over 16 amino acids. In DNA form, the CDR3 reads TGCGCCAGCAGCCACGGGACTAGCGGGGGGGCAGAGACCCAGTACTTC. Protein product: CASSHGTSGGAETQYF.

V gene TRBV7-9 combines with J gene TRBJ2-5; 8 bases match TRBD1. The V and J ends lost 2 bases and 1 base, in that order; junction bases with no gene match: 9. The CDR3 consists of 17 residues. The V gene's germline CDR1 is SEHNR and CDR2 FQNEAQ (reference sequence). The CDR3: CASSLLGQGGRQETQYF. In nucleotides, the CDR3 is TGTGCCAGCAGCTTATTAGGACAGGGCGGGCGCCAAGAGACCCAGTACTTC. Complete variable domain (other parts from reference TRBV7-9 and TRBJ2-5): DTGVSQNPRHKITKRGQNVTFRCDPISEHNRLYWYRQTLGQGPEFLTYFQNEAQLEKSRLLSDRFSAERPKGSFSTLEIQRTEQGDSAMYLCASSLLGQGGRQETQYFGPGTRLLVL.

In its sample, this clone was seen a few times. The CDR3 region is CASSYGTPNSPLHF. The CDR3 DNA follows: TGTGCCAGCAGTTACGGGACACCCAATTCACCCCTCCACTTT. V and J are TRBV6-2 or TRBV6-3 and TRBJ1-6; tentatively, D is TRBD1 (6 bases). The CDR3 runs 14 residues. V was cut by 2 bases and J by 7 bases, with 9 bases left in between. CDR1 and CDR2 (germline): MNHEY, SVGEGT.

The V call is TRBV6-1, the J call TRBJ2-7, with D possibly being TRBD2 (5 bases). Deletions cut 1 base from V and 4 bases from J, with 17 bases between. This CDR3 is 16 amino acids long. The germline V gene has CDR1 MNHNS and CDR2 SASEGT. The CDR3 here is CASSEVGLPTVYEQYF. The CDR3 DNA follows: TGTGCCAGCAGTGAAGTCGGACTCCCAACAGTGTACGAGCAGTACTTC.

V and J are TRBV29-1 and TRBJ2-1; 8 bases agree with TRBD2. Per the germline V gene, CDR1 is SQVTM and CDR2 is ANQGSEA. Germline trimming cut 6 bases from V and 4 bases from J; bases unmatched to any gene: 5. This CDR3 contains 13 residues. The CDR3 loop reads CSVGRDFYNEQFF. Written as DNA, the CDR3 is TGCAGCGTCGGGAGGGACTTTTACAATGAGCAGTTCTTC.

V gene TRBV4-3 combines with J gene TRBJ2-2; weak D call: TRBD1 (5 bases). The V gene lost 2 bases and the J gene lost 0 bases, with 16 bases spanning the gap. Germline V gene lookup returns CDR1 LGHNA and CDR2 YSLEER. The length of the CDR3 is 18 residues. DNA for the CDR3: TGCGCCAGCAGCCAACAAGTAGGCAGGGCGACGAACACCGGGGAGCTGTTTTTT. Residues: CASSQQVGRATNTGELFF.

V gene TRBV3-1 (or the pseudogene TRBV3-2) combines with J gene TRBJ2-2; D is perhaps TRBD2 (6 bases). The germline V and J ends were trimmed by 0 bases and 9 bases, with 17 bases remaining between them. This CDR3 has 16 amino acids. CDR1 LGHDT and CDR2 YNNKEL come from the germline V gene (reference sequence). CDR3 sequence: CASSQDPREPFRELFF. The CDR3 coding sequence is TGTGCCAGCAGCCAAGATCCTCGGGAGCCCTTCCGGGAGCTGTTTTTT.